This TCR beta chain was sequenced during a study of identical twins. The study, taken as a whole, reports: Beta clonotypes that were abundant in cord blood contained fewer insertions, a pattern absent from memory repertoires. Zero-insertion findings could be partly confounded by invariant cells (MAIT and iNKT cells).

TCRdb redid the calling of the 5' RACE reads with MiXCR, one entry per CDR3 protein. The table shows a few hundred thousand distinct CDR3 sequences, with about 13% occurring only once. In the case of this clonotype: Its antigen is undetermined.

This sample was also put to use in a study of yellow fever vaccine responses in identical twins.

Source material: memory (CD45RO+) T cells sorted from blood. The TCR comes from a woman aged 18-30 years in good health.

This CDR3 is CASSLSWRGPYGYTF. CDR3 DNA: TGTGCCAGCAGTTTATCGTGGAGGGGCCCCTATGGCTACACCTTC. The chain joins TRBV28 to TRBJ1-2; possibly TRBD1 for D (5 bases). Germline lookup yields CDR1 MDHEN and CDR2 SYDVKM. With 1 base removed from V and 4 bases from J, the gap between germline ends came to 13 bases. The CDR3 runs to 15 residues.